This TCR beta chain was sequenced in a study of PD-1 blockade in classical Hodgkin lymphoma. For the study at large: Administration of nivolumab to patients was at 3 mg/kg intravenously every 2 weeks. Whole-study findings and limits: Newly diagnosed patients were reported to start with lower TCR diversity than healthy donors. Baseline diversity in complete responders resembled that of newly diagnosed patients.

Repertoires were generated with immunoSEQ multiplex PCR, while TCRdb's copy carries only in-frame clones and drops some. Found here are about 9,100 clones, about 79% of them singletons; the top ten hold 4% to 5%. This clone appeared a few times. Antigen specificity is unknown. Germline lookup yields CDR1 LNHDA and CDR2 SQIVND (reference sequence). V trimming: 5 bases; J trimming: 8 bases; junction bases outside the gene matches: 5. The CDR3 is made up of 12 amino acids. Patients all relapsed after autologous stem cell transplantation, and there was variation in brentuximab vedotin exposure. CD4+ T cells were purified from thawed PBMCs by negative selection.

The chain is built from TRBV19 and TRBJ1-1; TRBD1 matches at 7 bases. The receptor was derived from a human donor with classical Hodgkin lymphoma. Sample: CD4+ T cells from blood, taken at baseline. The CDR3 loop is CASSSRQGEAFF. CDR3 DNA: TGTGCCAGTAGTTCCCGACAGGGAGAAGCTTTCTTT.